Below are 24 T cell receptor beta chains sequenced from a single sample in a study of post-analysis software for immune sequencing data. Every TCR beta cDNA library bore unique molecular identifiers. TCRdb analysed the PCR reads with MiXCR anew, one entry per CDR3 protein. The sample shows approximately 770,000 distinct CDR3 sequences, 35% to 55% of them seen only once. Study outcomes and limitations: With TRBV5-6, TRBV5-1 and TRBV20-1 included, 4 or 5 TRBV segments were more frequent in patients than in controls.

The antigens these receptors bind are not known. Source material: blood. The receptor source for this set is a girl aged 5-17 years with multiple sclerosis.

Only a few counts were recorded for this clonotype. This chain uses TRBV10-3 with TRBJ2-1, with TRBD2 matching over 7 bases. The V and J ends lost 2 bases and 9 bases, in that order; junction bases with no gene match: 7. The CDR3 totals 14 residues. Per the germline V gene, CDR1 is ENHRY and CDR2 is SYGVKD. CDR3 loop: CAISEVGTTGEQFF. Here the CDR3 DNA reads TGTGCCATCAGTGAGGTGGGGACTACTGGTGAGCAGTTCTTC.

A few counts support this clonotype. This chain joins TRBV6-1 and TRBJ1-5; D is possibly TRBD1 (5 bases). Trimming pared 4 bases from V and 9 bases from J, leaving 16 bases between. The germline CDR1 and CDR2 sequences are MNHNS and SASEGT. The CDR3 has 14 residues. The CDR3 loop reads CASSGDSTLRPQHF. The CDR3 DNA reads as TGTGCCAGCAGTGGCGACAGTACGCTCCGGCCCCAGCATTTT.

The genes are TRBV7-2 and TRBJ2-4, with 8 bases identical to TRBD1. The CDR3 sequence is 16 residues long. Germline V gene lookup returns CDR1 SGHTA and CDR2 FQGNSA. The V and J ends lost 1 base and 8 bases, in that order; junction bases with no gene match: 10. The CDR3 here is CASSLGGSGGGYIQYF. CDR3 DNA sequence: TGTGCCAGCAGCTTAGGGGGTTCAGGGGGCGGATACATTCAGTACTTC.

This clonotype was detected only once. This chain's CDR3 is CASSHGISYEQYF. CDR3 coding DNA: TGTGCCAGCAGTCACGGGATATCCTACGAGCAGTACTTC. The genes are TRBV28 and TRBJ2-7; D is perhaps TRBD2 (5 bases). The CDR3 consists of 13 residues. Per germline, CDR1 MDHEN and CDR2 SYDVKM. Trimming pared 5 bases from V and 1 base from J, leaving 9 bases between.

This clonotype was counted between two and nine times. The CDR3 region is CASRPGGGIASEKLFF. For the CDR3, the DNA is TGTGCCAGCAGGCCTGGCGGGGGAATCGCATCTGAAAAACTGTTTTTT. The chain couples TRBV7-9 to TRBJ1-4, with a possible D match to TRBD1 (5 bases). Trimming took off 6 bases at V and 7 bases at J, with 21 bases between the two ends. This CDR3 is 16 amino acids long. Per the germline V gene, CDR1 is SEHNR and CDR2 is FQNEAQ (reference sequence). Using reference TRBV7-9 and TRBJ1-4 for the parts outside the CDR3, the full variable domain is DTGVSQNPRHKITKRGQNVTFRCDPISEHNRLYWYRQTLGQGPEFLTYFQNEAQLEKSRLLSDRFSAERPKGSFSTLEIQRTEQGDSAMYLCASRPGGGIASEKLFFGSGTQLSVL.

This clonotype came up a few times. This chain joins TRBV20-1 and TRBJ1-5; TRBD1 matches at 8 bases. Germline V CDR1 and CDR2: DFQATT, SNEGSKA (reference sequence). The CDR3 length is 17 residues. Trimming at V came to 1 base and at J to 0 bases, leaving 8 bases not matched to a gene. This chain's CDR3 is CSARGGRGLYSNQPQHF. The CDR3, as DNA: TGCAGTGCTAGAGGAGGCAGGGGGCTCTATAGCAATCAGCCCCAGCATTTT.

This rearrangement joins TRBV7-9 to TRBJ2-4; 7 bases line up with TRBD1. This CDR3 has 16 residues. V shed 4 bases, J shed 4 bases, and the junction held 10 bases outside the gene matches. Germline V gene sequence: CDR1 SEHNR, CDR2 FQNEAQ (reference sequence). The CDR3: CASSSTGTDLKNIQYF. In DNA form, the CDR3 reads TGTGCCAGCAGCTCAACCGGGACAGACCTTAAAAACATTCAGTACTTC.

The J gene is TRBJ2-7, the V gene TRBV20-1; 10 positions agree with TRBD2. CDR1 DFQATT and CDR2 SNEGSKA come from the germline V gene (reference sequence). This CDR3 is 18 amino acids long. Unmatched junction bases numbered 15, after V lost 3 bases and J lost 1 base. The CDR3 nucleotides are TGCAGTGCTAGCCACTATCTAAGCGGGAGGGTTTTTTCCTACGAGCAGTACTTC. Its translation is CSASHYLSGRVFSYEQYF.

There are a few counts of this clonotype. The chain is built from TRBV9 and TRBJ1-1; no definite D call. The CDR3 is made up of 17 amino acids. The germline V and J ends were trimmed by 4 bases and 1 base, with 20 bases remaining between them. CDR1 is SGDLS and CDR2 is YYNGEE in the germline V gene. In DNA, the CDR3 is TGTGCCAGCAGCCGTAGCATAACCGCTACTGGGAACACTGAAGCTTTCTTT. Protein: CASSRSITATGNTEAFF.

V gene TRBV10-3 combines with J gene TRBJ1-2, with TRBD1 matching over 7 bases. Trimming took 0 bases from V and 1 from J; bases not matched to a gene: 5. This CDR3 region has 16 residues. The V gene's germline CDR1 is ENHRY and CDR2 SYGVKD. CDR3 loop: CAISESWDRLNYGYTF. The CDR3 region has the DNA TGTGCCATCAGTGAGTCGTGGGACAGACTTAACTATGGCTACACCTTC.

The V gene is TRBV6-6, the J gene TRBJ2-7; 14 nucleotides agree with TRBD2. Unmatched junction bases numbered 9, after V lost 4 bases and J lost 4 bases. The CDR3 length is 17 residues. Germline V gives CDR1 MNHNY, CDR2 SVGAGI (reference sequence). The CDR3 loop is CASSSRLAGGPGYEQYF. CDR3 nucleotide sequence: TGTGCCAGCAGTTCGCGACTAGCGGGAGGGCCTGGGTACGAGCAGTACTTC.

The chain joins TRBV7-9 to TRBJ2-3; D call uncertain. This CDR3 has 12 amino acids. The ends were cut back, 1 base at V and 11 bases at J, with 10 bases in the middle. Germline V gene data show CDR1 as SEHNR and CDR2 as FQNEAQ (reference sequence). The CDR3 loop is CASSLDGRWQYF. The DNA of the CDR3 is TGTGCCAGCAGCTTAGATGGACGATGGCAGTATTTT.

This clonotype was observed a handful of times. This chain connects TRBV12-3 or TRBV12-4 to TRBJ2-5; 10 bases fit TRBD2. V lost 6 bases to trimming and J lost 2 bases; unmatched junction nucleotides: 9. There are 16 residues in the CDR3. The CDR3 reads CASRKLTSGQQETQYF. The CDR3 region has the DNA TGTGCCAGCAGAAAATTGACTAGCGGGCAACAAGAGACCCAGTACTTC.

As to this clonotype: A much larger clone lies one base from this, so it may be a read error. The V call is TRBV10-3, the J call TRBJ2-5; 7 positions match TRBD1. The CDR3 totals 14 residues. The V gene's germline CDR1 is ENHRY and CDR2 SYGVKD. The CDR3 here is CAIKPTGTQETQCF. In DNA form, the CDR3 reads TGTGCCATCAAACCGACAGGGACCCAAGAGACCCAGTGCTTC.

The CDR3 nucleotides are TGCAGTGCTAGTCTGGCAGCGGGAGGTGCCTACGAGCAGTACTTC. Translation gives CSASLAAGGAYEQYF. The genes are TRBV20-1 and TRBJ2-7; 9 bases line up with TRBD2. The junction had 8 bases not matched to a gene; V was cut back by 3 bases and J by 2 bases. This CDR3 region has 15 residues. Per germline, CDR1 DFQATT and CDR2 SNEGSKA (reference sequence).

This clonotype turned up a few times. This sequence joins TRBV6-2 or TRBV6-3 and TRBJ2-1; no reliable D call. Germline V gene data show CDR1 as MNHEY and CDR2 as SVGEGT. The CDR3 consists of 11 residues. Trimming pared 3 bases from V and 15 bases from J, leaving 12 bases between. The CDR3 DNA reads TGTGCCAGCAGTTATCCCGCTAGTCCGTTCTTC. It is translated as CASSYPASPFF.

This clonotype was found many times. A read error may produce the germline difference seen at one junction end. The CDR3 region has the DNA TGTGCCAGCTCGCCTAGCGGGGGGACAGATACGCAGTATTTT. Its protein product is CASSPSGGTDTQYF. The rearrangement joins TRBV4-3 to TRBJ2-3; 11 bases line up with TRBD2. Germline lookup yields CDR1 LGHNA and CDR2 YSLEER. CDR3 length: 14 residues.

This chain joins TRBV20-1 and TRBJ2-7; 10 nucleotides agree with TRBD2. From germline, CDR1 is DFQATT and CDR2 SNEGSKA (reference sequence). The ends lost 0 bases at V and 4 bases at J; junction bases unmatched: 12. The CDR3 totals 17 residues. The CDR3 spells CSARDRVAGGVAYEQYF. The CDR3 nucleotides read TGCAGTGCTAGAGATAGAGTAGCGGGAGGTGTGGCATACGAGCAGTACTTC.

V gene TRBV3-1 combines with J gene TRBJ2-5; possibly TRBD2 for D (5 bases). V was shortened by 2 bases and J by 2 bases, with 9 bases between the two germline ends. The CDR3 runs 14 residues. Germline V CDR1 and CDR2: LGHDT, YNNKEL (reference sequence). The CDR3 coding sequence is TGTGCCAGCAGCCAAAGGACGGGGCAAGAGACCCAGTACTTC. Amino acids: CASSQRTGQETQYF.

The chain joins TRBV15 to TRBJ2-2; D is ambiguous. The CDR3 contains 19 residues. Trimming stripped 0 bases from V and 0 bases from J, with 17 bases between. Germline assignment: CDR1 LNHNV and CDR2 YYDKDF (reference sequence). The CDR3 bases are TGTGCCACCAGCAGAGATCCTGTCCCGAACCTCGCGAACACCGGGGAGCTGTTTTTT. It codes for CATSRDPVPNLANTGELFF.

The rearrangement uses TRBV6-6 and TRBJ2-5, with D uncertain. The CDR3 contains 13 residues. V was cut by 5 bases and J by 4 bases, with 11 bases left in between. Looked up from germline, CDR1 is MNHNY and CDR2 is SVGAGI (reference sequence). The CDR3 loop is CASSQTRVETQYF. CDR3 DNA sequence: TGTGCCAGCAGTCAGACCCGGGTAGAGACCCAGTACTTC.

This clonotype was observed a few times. As DNA, the CDR3 is TGTGCCAGCAGTCACCGGGGACAGGGGGCTGTCGGCTATGGCTACACCTTC. It encodes CASSHRGQGAVGYGYTF. V usage is TRBV12-3 or TRBV12-4 and J usage is TRBJ1-2; TRBD1 matches 12 bases. This CDR3 is 17 amino acids long. V lost 5 bases and J lost 4; bases outside the gene matches: 11.

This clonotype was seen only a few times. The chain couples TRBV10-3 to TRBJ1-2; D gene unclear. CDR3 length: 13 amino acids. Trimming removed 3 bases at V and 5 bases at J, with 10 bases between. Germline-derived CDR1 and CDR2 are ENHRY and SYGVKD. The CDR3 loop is CAISDRSSYGYTF. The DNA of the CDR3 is TGTGCCATCAGTGACAGATCCTCGTATGGCTACACCTTC.

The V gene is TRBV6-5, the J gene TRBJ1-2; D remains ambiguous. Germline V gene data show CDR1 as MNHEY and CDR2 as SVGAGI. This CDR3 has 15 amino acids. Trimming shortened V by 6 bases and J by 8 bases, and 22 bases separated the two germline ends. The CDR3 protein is CASSPALRWARGYTF. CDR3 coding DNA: TGTGCCAGCAGCCCCGCCCTTAGGTGGGCGAGGGGCTACACCTTC.